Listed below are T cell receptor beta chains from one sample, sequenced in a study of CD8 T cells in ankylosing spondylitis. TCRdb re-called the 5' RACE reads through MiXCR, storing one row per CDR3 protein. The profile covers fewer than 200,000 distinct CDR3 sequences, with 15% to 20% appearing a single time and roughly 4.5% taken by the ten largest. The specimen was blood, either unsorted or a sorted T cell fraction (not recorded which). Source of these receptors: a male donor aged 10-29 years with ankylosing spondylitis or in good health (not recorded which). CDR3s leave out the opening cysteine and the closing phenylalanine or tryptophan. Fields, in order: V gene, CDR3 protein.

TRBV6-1 ASSVQHMNTEAF
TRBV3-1 ASSQVKEQY
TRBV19 ASSMIGETQY
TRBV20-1 SAGSGETQY
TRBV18 ASSPNFGDKGEQF
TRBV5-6 ASSSDSNDQPQH
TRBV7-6 ASSQGRLGATTEAF
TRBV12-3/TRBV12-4 ASLEGNTGELF
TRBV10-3 AIANIGDQPQH
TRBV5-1 ASSNWQGSNEQF
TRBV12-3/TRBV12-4 ASSLGPEKLF
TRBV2 ASSEDPLDGGD
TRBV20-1 SARDTGRAYEQY
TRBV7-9 ASSLGLDRGTDTQY
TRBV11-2 ASSLVGEKLF
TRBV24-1 ATSTSAPPSDEQF
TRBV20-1 SARASGERVGELF
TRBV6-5 ASSYSEGGAYEQY
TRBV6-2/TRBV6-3 ASSSTVAYNEQF
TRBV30 AWTGLSTDTQY